Below are 20 T cell receptor beta chains sequenced from a single sample in a study of blood T cells in healthy people across ages. The authors ran a second PCR of about 6 to 11 cycles using a sample-barcoded 5' primer and a J-beta primer mix. TCRdb analysed the 5' RACE reads with MiXCR anew, one entry per CDR3 protein. The table lists about 640,000 distinct CDR3 sequences, roughly 30% of them singletons. Material: blood. Receptors were obtained from a woman of 80 years or more in good health.

This clonotype was observed many times. The CDR3 coding sequence is TGTGCCAGCCCGGTTTCGGGACTAGCGGGCCCCACAGATACGCAGTATTTT. Its protein is CASPVSGLAGPTDTQYF. The rearrangement uses TRBV7-9 and TRBJ2-3; 12 bases fit TRBD2. Germline loops: CDR1 SEHNR, CDR2 FQNEAQ (reference sequence). The CDR3 is made up of 17 amino acids. The V gene end was trimmed by 8 bases and the J gene end by 2 bases; junction bases not matched to a gene: 11.

This clonotype was recorded a few times. V usage is TRBV5-1 and J usage is TRBJ1-1; perhaps TRBD1 as D (5 bases). CDR1 is SGHRS and CDR2 is YFSETQ in the germline V gene. The CDR3 loop spans 15 amino acids. Trimming took 6 bases from V and 1 from J, leaving 16 bases between them. This CDR3 is CASTPYGAGNTEAFF. The CDR3 DNA reads TGCGCCAGCACCCCATATGGGGCGGGGAACACTGAAGCTTTCTTT.

This CDR3 is CASGSGGHNYGYTF. CDR3 coding DNA: TGTGCCAGCGGTTCAGGGGGACATAACTATGGCTACACCTTC. This chain uses TRBV28 with TRBJ1-2, with TRBD1 identical over 7 bases. CDR1 and CDR2 from the germline V gene are MDHEN and SYDVKM. V shed 8 bases and J 1 base; nucleotides not matched to a gene: 7. The CDR3 contains 14 residues.

This clonotype was counted at least ten times. V usage is TRBV5-1 and J usage is TRBJ1-6; D is perhaps TRBD1 (5 bases). This CDR3 is 15 amino acids long. The V end lost 3 bases, the J end lost 7 bases, and 14 bases lay between the germline ends. The germline V gene encodes CDR1 SGHRS and CDR2 YFSETQ. The CDR3 region is CASSSTDSPNSPLHF. In DNA, the CDR3 is TGCGCCAGCAGCTCTACCGACAGCCCCAATTCACCCCTCCACTTT.

Of note for this clonotype: This clone may be a read error of a much larger clone one base away. J is TRBJ1-2 and V is TRBV20-1; 8 bases line up with TRBD1. Germline assignment: CDR1 DFQATT and CDR2 SNEGSKA (reference sequence). CDR3 length: 14 amino acids. The CDR3 sequence: CNARVDRAAYGYTF. CDR3 DNA: TGCAATGCTAGAGTGGACAGGGCGGCCTATGGCTACACCTTC.

This clonotype has only a few counts. A much bigger clone sits one base away, suggesting this may be a read error. The chain employs TRBV20-1 and TRBJ1-5, with D uncertain. The CDR3 runs to 12 residues. Germline CDR1 is DFQATT and CDR2 is SNEGSKA (reference sequence). The CDR3 here is CRAVHEGQPQHF. CDR3 nucleotides: TGCAGGGCTGTACATGAGGGCCAGCCCCAGCATTTT.

The table lists this clonotype with a count of one. This may be a read error, as it is one base from a much larger clone. The V and J genes are TRBV20-1 and TRBJ2-3, with TRBD2 as a possible D gene (6 bases). There are 13 residues in the CDR3. Germline assignment: CDR1 DFQATT and CDR2 SNEGSKA (reference sequence). In nucleotides, the CDR3 is TGCAGTTCAAGCGGGTCTCGCACAGATGCGCAGTATTTT. This codes for CSSSGSRTDAQYF.

V gene TRBV5-6 combines with J gene TRBJ2-5, with D tentatively TRBD1 (5 bases). Looked up from germline, CDR1 is SGHDT and CDR2 is YYEEEE. The CDR3 loop spans 14 amino acids. V shed 3 bases and J shed 0 bases, with 9 bases lying between them. The CDR3 region is CASSSPGYQETQYF. DNA for the CDR3: TGTGCCAGCAGCTCCCCAGGGTACCAAGAGACCCAGTACTTC.

Remarks on this clonotype: Germline and junction disagree at one end, which may indicate a read error. This chain connects TRBV5-6 to TRBJ2-7, with 8 bases matching TRBD1. CDR1 is SGHDT and CDR2 is YYEEEE in the germline V gene. This CDR3 has 15 residues. This chain's CDR3 is CAGSPGGQGVYEQYF. Written as DNA, the CDR3 is TGTGCCGGCAGCCCCGGCGGACAGGGCGTATACGAGCAGTACTTC.

Regarding this clonotype: The junction and the germline gene differ at one end; a read error may be behind it. This sequence joins TRBV11-2 and TRBJ1-2, with TRBD1 identical over 7 bases. Germline values: CDR1 SGHAT, CDR2 FQNNGV. This CDR3 spans 14 amino acids. This CDR3 is CAGSENRGNYGYTF. Written as DNA, the CDR3 is TGTGCCGGCAGCGAAAACAGGGGTAACTATGGCTACACCTTC. The variable domain in full, completed from reference TRBV11-2 and TRBJ1-2, reads EAGVAQSPRYKIIEKRQSVAFWCNPISGHATLYWYQQILGQGPKLLIQFQNNGVVDDSQLPKDRFSAERLKGVDSTLKIQPAKLEDSAVYLCAGSENRGNYGYTFGSGTRLTVV.

The chain links TRBV20-1 to TRBJ2-5; 8 nucleotides agree with TRBD1. V shed 6 bases, J shed 5 bases, and the junction held 11 bases outside the gene matches. There are 14 residues in the CDR3. Germline lookup yields CDR1 DFQATT and CDR2 SNEGSKA (reference sequence). CDR3 sequence reads: CSAGWTGLVETQYF. In nucleotides, the CDR3 is TGCAGTGCGGGATGGACAGGGTTGGTGGAGACCCAGTACTTC.

With regard to this clonotype: A read error may explain this, as a much larger clone is one base away. The chain employs TRBV6-2 or TRBV6-3 and TRBJ1-5, with TRBD1 as a possible D gene (5 bases). The germline V and J ends were trimmed by 4 bases and 5 bases, with 15 bases remaining between them. The CDR3 consists of 15 residues. The germline CDR1 and CDR2 sequences are MNHEY and SVGEGT. Written as DNA, the CDR3 is TGTGCCAGCAGTTTACAGGACCGGAAGGATCAGCCCCAGCATTTT. This encodes CASSLQDRKDQPQHF.

This clonotype was observed many times. The chain couples TRBV27 to TRBJ2-7, with 7 bases that match TRBD2. With 2 bases clipped from V and 4 bases from J, the junction kept 14 bases outside the gene matches. Germline V lookup: CDR1 MNHEY, CDR2 SMNVEV (reference sequence). The CDR3 is 17 residues long. The CDR3 DNA reads as TGTGCCAGCAGTTTAATGAATCAGTTGGGGAGGGAGTACGAGCAGTACTTC. This encodes CASSLMNQLGREYEQYF.

The J gene is TRBJ2-7, the V gene TRBV2, with D perhaps TRBD2 (6 bases). The J call may be faulty, since TRBJ2-4 better matches the DNA end. The V gene's germline CDR1 is SNHLY and CDR2 FYNNEI. The CDR3 is made up of 12 amino acids. In DNA form, the CDR3 reads TGTGCCAGCAGTCCCGGGGGAAACATTCAGTACTTC. Its translation: CASSPGGNIQYF.

In this sample, this clonotype turned up many times. The V and J genes are TRBV9 and TRBJ2-1, with TRBD2 matching over 11 bases. Germline V gene data show CDR1 as SGDLS and CDR2 as YYNGEE. The CDR3 consists of 21 residues. Trimming cost V 0 bases and J 8 bases; bases outside gene matches: 22. DNA for the CDR3: TGTGCCAGCAGCGTAGCCGGAATCGGGGGTAGCGGGGGGGCTTCTGTGGATGAGCAGTTCTTC. This codes for CASSVAGIGGSGGASVDEQFF.

This clonotype was picked up many times. V gene TRBV20-1 combines with J gene TRBJ2-3, with D tentatively TRBD1 (6 bases). V was cut by 5 bases and J by 5 bases, with 11 bases left in between. The CDR3 totals 12 residues. Germline CDR1 is DFQATT and CDR2 is SNEGSKA (reference sequence). In DNA form, the CDR3 reads TGCAGTGCTGACAGGAACGGAGATACGCAGTATTTT. This translates into CSADRNGDTQYF.

The chain is built from TRBV7-9 and TRBJ1-1; perhaps TRBD1 as D (5 bases). Germline CDR1 is SEHNR and CDR2 is FQNEAQ (reference sequence). Trimming stripped 5 bases from V and 8 bases from J, with 15 bases between. The CDR3 length is 13 residues. CDR3 residues: CASSPTGRFEAFF. In DNA, the CDR3 is TGTGCCAGCAGCCCAACGGGACGCTTCGAAGCTTTCTTT.

This clonotype showed up just a few times. Possible read error: a much larger clone is one base away. CDR3 DNA: TGTGCCAGCAGTCCCTGCTATGAGCAGTACTTC. It specifies CASSPCYEQYF. The chain is built from TRBV7-2 and TRBJ2-5; D is uncertain. CDR1 SGHTA and CDR2 FQGNSA come from the germline V gene. The V gene lost 6 bases and the J gene lost 11 bases, with 13 bases spanning the gap. The CDR3 sequence is 11 residues long. The full variable domain, its missing parts supplied by reference TRBV7-2 and TRBJ2-5, is GAGVSQSPSNKVTEKGKDVELRCDPISGHTALYWYRQSLGQGLEFLIYFQGNSAPDKSGLPSDRFSAERTGGSVSTLTIQRTQQEDSAVYLCASSPCYEQYFGPGTRLLVL.

J is TRBJ1-5 and V is TRBV7-9; 10 positions match TRBD1. The CDR3 sequence is 15 residues long. Trimming took 6 bases from V and 6 from J; bases not matched to a gene: 8. CDR1 is SEHNR, CDR2 FQNEAQ, per germline (reference sequence). The CDR3 DNA follows: TGTGCCAGCAGGGAACGAGGGACAGGGGTTCAGCCCCAGCATTTT. It encodes CASRERGTGVQPQHF.

This clonotype appeared many times. The chain couples TRBV7-3 to TRBJ2-3; the match to TRBD2 covers 10 bases. Unmatched junction bases numbered 13, after V lost 1 base and J lost 0 bases. The CDR3 loop spans 20 amino acids. Per the germline V gene, CDR1 is SGHTA and CDR2 is FQGTGA. The CDR3 loop reads CASSLKSGGVPPSSTDTQYF. The CDR3 nucleotides are TGTGCCAGCAGCTTAAAAAGCGGGGGGGTTCCCCCGTCTAGCACAGATACGCAGTATTTT.